This T cell receptor beta chain was recorded in a study of persistence of HIV-infected CD4 T cells. The stimulus was lysate of CMV-infected fibroblasts, 10 ug/mL. CD40L-negative CD69-negative CD45RO-high memory CD4+ T cells were sorted as populations depleted of antigen-responding cells. The immunoSEQ assay was version 4, run in survey mode. The table came from immunoSEQ multiplex PCR; TCRdb's copy has only in-frame clones and leaves some out. The data show 25,000 to 35,000 clones, around 80% seen once. To note about this clone: Its antigen is unknown.

This CDR3 has 12 residues. Trimming pared 4 bases from V and 10 bases from J, leaving 11 bases between. The germline V gene encodes CDR1 SNHLY and CDR2 FYNNEI. The sequence came from an adult woman with HIV who was CMV-seropositive. Sequenced material: CD4+ T cells sorted from PBMCs after approximately 20-hour stimulation, taken from a patient who received antiretroviral therapy. The chain joins TRBV2 to TRBJ1-5; tentative D call: TRBD1 (5 bases). CDR3 coding DNA: TGTGCCAGCAGTGCGGGGCCCGGTCCCCAGCATTTT. Amino acid sequence: CASSAGPGPQHF.